The 30 T cell receptor beta chains below were found in one sample sequenced in a study of OX40 agonist ivuxolimab in advanced cancers. Method: immunoSEQ multiplex PCR; TCRdb's copy keeps in-frame clones and lacks some. The data show about 54,000 clones, approximately 90% seen once. Specimen: CD4+ or CD8+ T cells sorted from blood, collected in a trial of the OX40 agonist ivuxolimab. Every receptor here comes from an adult with an advanced solid tumor such as melanoma, head and neck, liver or kidney cancer.

The rearrangement links TRBV5-4 to TRBJ1-1; 8 bases match TRBD1. CDR3 length: 15 amino acids. Unmatched junction bases numbered 5, after V lost 3 bases and J lost 1 base. Germline V CDR1 and CDR2: SGHNT, YYREEE (reference sequence). CDR3 sequence (DNA): TGTGCCAGCAGCTCCAGGGGGCCCAAGAACACTGAAGCTTTCTTT. Its protein product is CASSSRGPKNTEAFF. The complete variable domain, with remaining parts taken from reference TRBV5-4 and TRBJ1-1, reads ETGVTQSPTHLIKTRGQQVTLRCSSQSGHNTVSWYQQALGQGPQFIFQYYREEENGRGNFPPRFSGLQFPNYSSELNVNALELDDSALYLCASSSRGPKNTEAFFGQGTRLTVV.

This clone was seen just once. The chain couples TRBV2 to TRBJ2-7; the D call may be TRBD1 or TRBD2 (6 bases each). The length of the CDR3 is 14 residues. Germline assignment: CDR1 SNHLY and CDR2 FYNNEI. Trimming cost V 7 bases and J 0 bases, with 13 bases left between them. The CDR3 nucleotides read TGTGCCAGCACCAAAAGGGGGGTCTCCTACGAGCAGTACTTC. Protein: CASTKRGVSYEQYF.

The chain links TRBV19 to TRBJ2-3; the match to TRBD2 covers 10 bases. CDR1 LNHDA and CDR2 SQIVND come from the germline V gene (reference sequence). Trimming removed 3 bases from V and 2 bases from J; junction bases left unmatched: 8. The CDR3 spans 17 residues. CDR3 bases: TGTGCCAGTAGTATGAGTAGGAGCGGGGGGGTCACAGATACGCAGTATTTT. Translating it yields CASSMSRSGGVTDTQYF.

The J gene is TRBJ2-1, the V gene TRBV28; 7 bases are a match to TRBD2. The CDR3 extends over 15 amino acids. V gave up 4 bases and J gave up 5 bases; unmatched junction bases: 8. Germline CDR1 and CDR2: MDHEN and SYDVKM. CDR3 coding DNA: TGTGCCAGCAGTTCGTCGGGCGGGAGAGACAATGAGCAGTTCTTC. It codes for CASSSSGGRDNEQFF. The whole variable domain, remainder taken from reference TRBV28 and TRBJ2-1, is DVKVTQSSRYLVKRTGEKVFLECVQDMDHENMFWYRQDPGLGLRLIYFSYDVKMKEKGDIPEGYSVSREKKERFSLILESASTNQTSMYLCASSSSGGRDNEQFFGPGTRLTVL.

The chain links TRBV4-2 to TRBJ2-5; tentatively, D is TRBD2 (5 bases). CDR3 length: 15 residues. V lost 1 base and J 4 bases, leaving 13 bases between the germline ends. CDR1 and CDR2 from the germline V gene are LGHNA and YNFKEQ. The CDR3 bases are TGTGCCAGCAGCCAAGTCTGGACGGGAACAGAGACCCAGTACTTC. Protein sequence: CASSQVWTGTETQYF.

The J gene is TRBJ2-2, the V gene TRBV19, with 8 bases fitting TRBD1. The CDR3 covers 16 residues. The trim removed 4 bases at V and 5 bases at J, leaving 9 bases unmatched. Germline V gene data show CDR1 as LNHDA and CDR2 as SQIVND (reference sequence). The CDR3 DNA sequence: TGTGCCAGTAGTACATTTGGACAGGGACAAACCGGGGAGCTGTTTTTT. Amino acid sequence: CASSTFGQGQTGELFF.

The gene calls are TRBV2 and TRBJ1-3, with D unclear. Germline V gene lookup returns CDR1 SNHLY and CDR2 FYNNEI. The CDR3 loop spans 12 amino acids. V dropped 4 bases and J dropped 4 bases, with 5 bases sitting between them. CDR3 in DNA: TGTGCCAGCAGTGTATCCGGAAACACCATATATTTT. Amino acids: CASSVSGNTIYF.

This CDR3 is CATSRDGIGITEAFF. CDR3 nucleotide sequence: TGTGCCACCAGCAGAGATGGGATTGGGATCACTGAAGCTTTCTTT. J is TRBJ1-1 and V is TRBV15; D uncertain. The length of the CDR3 is 15 residues. Trimming stripped 0 bases from V and 4 bases from J, with 12 bases between. Germline V gene lookup returns CDR1 LNHNV and CDR2 YYDKDF (reference sequence).

The chain recombines TRBV10-1 with TRBJ1-1, with 8 nucleotides matching TRBD1. The CDR3 has 15 amino acids. Germline-derived CDR1 and CDR2 are WNHNN and SYGVQD (reference sequence). Trimming took 6 bases from V and 3 from J; bases not matched to a gene: 9. The CDR3 is CASRAGTGGDTEAFF. The CDR3 DNA follows: TGCGCCAGCAGAGCCGGGACAGGAGGGGACACTGAAGCTTTCTTT.

The chain employs TRBV5-4 and TRBJ2-1, with 9 bases identical to TRBD2. The V gene end was trimmed by 0 bases and the J gene end by 15 bases; junction bases not matched to a gene: 10. CDR1 and CDR2 (germline): SGHNT, YYREEE (reference sequence). CDR3 size: 14 residues. CDR3 in amino acids: CASSLGLAAPPRFF. CDR3 sequence (DNA): TGTGCCAGCAGCTTGGGACTAGCGGCTCCTCCTCGGTTCTTC.

In its sample, this clone was seen a few times. This chain joins TRBV7-2 and TRBJ1-4, with D possibly being TRBD1 (6 bases). CDR1 and CDR2 (germline): SGHTA, FQGNSA. V shed 4 bases and J shed 8 bases, with 17 bases lying between them. The CDR3 extends over 15 amino acids. The CDR3 spells CASSWGAQGREKLFF. The CDR3, as DNA: TGTGCCAGCAGCTGGGGGGCCCAGGGTAGGGAAAAACTGTTTTTT.

The J gene is TRBJ1-2, the V gene TRBV2, with 8 bases aligning to TRBD1. Looked up from germline, CDR1 is SNHLY and CDR2 is FYNNEI. This CDR3 region has 13 residues. V shed 4 bases and J 3 bases; nucleotides not matched to a gene: 1. The CDR3 here is CASSGTGYYGYTF. The CDR3 DNA sequence: TGTGCCAGCAGTGGGACAGGGTACTATGGCTACACCTTC.

The chain combines TRBV5-4 with TRBJ2-3, with 7 positions matching TRBD2. V shed 4 bases, J shed 2 bases, and the junction held 10 bases outside the gene matches. This CDR3 is 16 amino acids long. In germline, CDR1 is SGHNT, CDR2 YYREEE (reference sequence). The CDR3 here is CASSPSGSGDTDTQYF. The CDR3 nucleotides read TGTGCCAGCAGCCCCTCCGGCAGCGGGGACACAGATACGCAGTATTTT.

This chain links TRBV6-6 with TRBJ2-2; 8 positions match TRBD2. The CDR3 runs to 13 residues. Germline CDR1 and CDR2: MNHNY and SVGAGI (reference sequence). V was pared by 10 bases and J by 7 bases, with 8 bases of the junction left unmatched. This CDR3 is CATLGLASGELFF. In nucleotides, the CDR3 is TGTGCCACCCTAGGACTAGCCAGCGGGGAGCTGTTTTTT.

V and J are TRBV5-1 and TRBJ1-5, with TRBD1 identical over 7 bases. Trimming at V came to 1 base and at J to 3 bases, leaving 7 bases not matched to a gene. The CDR3 runs to 16 residues. CDR1 and CDR2 from the germline V gene are SGHRS and YFSETQ. The CDR3: CASSLLGTANNQPQHF. The CDR3, as DNA: TGCGCCAGCAGCTTGCTCGGGACAGCAAACAATCAGCCCCAGCATTTT. The full variable domain, rest sourced from reference TRBV5-1 and TRBJ1-5, is KAGVTQTPRYLIKTRGQQVTLSCSPISGHRSVSWYQQTPGQGLQFLFEYFSETQRNKGNFPGRFSGRQFSNSRSEMNVSTLELGDSALYLCASSLLGTANNQPQHFGDGTRLSIL.

The chain has TRBV2 and TRBJ1-2; TRBD1 aligns across 9 bases. The length of the CDR3 is 15 residues. J was trimmed by 6 bases and V by 5 bases; bases with no gene match: 10. In germline, CDR1 is SNHLY, CDR2 FYNNEI. The DNA for the CDR3 is TGTGCCAGCAGTTGGACAGGGGATGATTTTGATGGCTACACCTTC. Translating it yields CASSWTGDDFDGYTF.

In this sample, this clone turned up once. The rearrangement uses TRBV28 and TRBJ1-2; D remains ambiguous. The V gene lost 3 bases and the J gene lost 4 bases, with 6 bases spanning the gap. The germline V gene has CDR1 MDHEN and CDR2 SYDVKM. The CDR3 extends over 12 amino acids. CDR3 residues: CASSFSLYGYTF. CDR3 sequence (DNA): TGTGCCAGCAGTTTTAGCCTCTATGGCTACACCTTC.

V usage is TRBV5-5 and J usage is TRBJ1-6, with TRBD1 identical over 8 bases. Germline CDR1 is SGHKS and CDR2 is YYEKEE (reference sequence). V trimming: 2 bases; J trimming: 1 base; junction bases outside the gene matches: 8. The CDR3 covers 18 residues. The CDR3 is CASSFGITGGSYNSPLHF. The CDR3 nucleotides are TGTGCCAGCAGCTTCGGGATTACAGGGGGGTCCTATAATTCACCCCTCCACTTT.

CDR3 bases: TGCGCCAGCAGTCAATCTGCGGAGTTCGGAGATATGAACACTGAAGCTTTCTTT. This gives the protein CASSQSAEFGDMNTEAFF. J is TRBJ1-1 and V is TRBV23-1; no clear D gene. TRBV23-1 is designated an ORF whose function remains uncertain. The CDR3 contains 18 residues. Trimming took 0 bases from V and 0 from J, leaving 17 bases between them.

The rearrangement links TRBV9 to TRBJ2-5, with a possible D match to TRBD2 (6 bases). V lost 4 bases and J 2 bases, leaving 12 bases between the germline ends. Germline V gene data show CDR1 as SGDLS and CDR2 as YYNGEE. CDR3 length: 14 residues. In DNA, the CDR3 is TGTGCCAGCAGCTCCGGAGGGTCTCAAGAGACCCAGTACTTC. It specifies CASSSGGSQETQYF.

The chain recombines TRBV6-6 with TRBJ1-3; D is unresolved. This CDR3 spans 14 amino acids. Trimming removed 6 bases at V and 1 base at J, with 10 bases between. CDR1 and CDR2 (germline): MNHNY, SVGAGI (reference sequence). CDR3 DNA: TGTGCCAGCAGGCCTTTCGGGTCTGGAAACACCATATATTTT. It codes for CASRPFGSGNTIYF.

V gene TRBV5-1 combines with J gene TRBJ2-1; D may be TRBD2 (6 bases). Per germline, CDR1 SGHRS and CDR2 YFSETQ. V lost 2 bases, J lost 5 bases, and 17 bases lay in between. The CDR3 is 16 residues long. CDR3: CASSLDTRESDNEQFF. The DNA for the CDR3 is TGCGCCAGCAGCTTAGATACCCGGGAGTCTGACAATGAGCAGTTCTTC.

The chain links TRBV5-1 to TRBJ2-7, with TRBD2 identical over 7 bases. The V and J ends lost 1 base and 6 bases, in that order; junction bases with no gene match: 16. The length of the CDR3 is 17 residues. Germline values: CDR1 SGHRS, CDR2 YFSETQ. The chain's CDR3 is CASSLSGAAGSQVEQYF. The CDR3, as DNA: TGCGCCAGCAGCTTGAGTGGAGCAGCGGGGTCCCAAGTCGAGCAGTACTTC.

This chain links TRBV4-1 with TRBJ2-5, with 7 bases fitting TRBD2. CDR3 length: 11 amino acids. Germline V gene data show CDR1 as MGHRA and CDR2 as YSYEKL. Trimming cost V 9 bases and J 7 bases; bases outside gene matches: 5. CDR3 sequence (DNA): TGCGCCAGGCGGGAGCCGGGGACCCAGTACTTC. Its translation is CARREPGTQYF.

The chain joins TRBV19 to TRBJ2-1; D is uncertain. The V end was cut by 3 bases, the J end by 4 bases, with 1 base between. The germline CDR1 and CDR2 sequences are LNHDA and SQIVND (reference sequence). The CDR3 loop spans 11 amino acids. The CDR3 loop is CASSIYNEQFF. The CDR3 nucleotides are TGTGCCAGTAGTATTTACAATGAGCAGTTCTTC.

Only one count was recorded for this clone. The rearrangement joins TRBV7-9 to TRBJ2-5; D might be TRBD1 (5 bases). Germline V gene data show CDR1 as SEHNR and CDR2 as FQNEAQ (reference sequence). CDR3 length: 14 residues. Trimming shortened V by 5 bases and J by 5 bases, and 15 bases separated the two germline ends. Written as DNA, the CDR3 is TGTGCCAGCAGCCCCCGACAGAGAAACGAGACCCAGTACTTC. Translated: CASSPRQRNETQYF.

This chain links TRBV4-1 with TRBJ2-3; D might be TRBD1 or TRBD2, each matching 5 bases. V lost 6 bases and J lost 5, with 21 bases in between. CDR1 and CDR2 (germline): MGHRA, YSYEKL. The CDR3 sequence is 16 residues long. The DNA for the CDR3 is TGCGCCAGCAGTCTTACTCCGGGACCGCCACAAGATACGCAGTATTTT. Translated, it gives CASSLTPGPPQDTQYF.

The gene calls are TRBV7-3 and TRBJ1-2, with TRBD1 identical over 9 bases. This CDR3 has 14 amino acids. With V trimmed by 0 bases and J by 8 bases, 4 bases remained unmatched. Germline CDR1 reads SGHTA; CDR2 reads FQGTGA. CDR3: CASSLTGQGEGYTF. For the CDR3, the DNA is TGTGCCAGCAGCTTAACGGGACAGGGTGAGGGCTACACCTTC.

The chain has TRBV27 and TRBJ1-3; D is perhaps TRBD1 (6 bases). The CDR3 sequence is 15 residues long. The V end was cut by 5 bases, the J end by 4 bases, with 15 bases between. Germline assignment: CDR1 MNHEY and CDR2 SMNVEV (reference sequence). The CDR3 is CASSALQGGGNTIYF. Written as DNA, the CDR3 is TGTGCCAGCAGTGCACTACAGGGAGGAGGAAACACCATATATTTT.

The gene calls are TRBV5-4 and TRBJ2-3; weak D call: TRBD2 (7 bases). The ends were cut back, 3 bases at V and 1 base at J, with 18 bases in the middle. The CDR3 extends over 17 amino acids. Germline V lookup: CDR1 SGHNT, CDR2 YYREEE (reference sequence). CDR3 in amino acids: CASSSRRGEGGTDTQYF. CDR3 bases: TGTGCCAGCAGCTCCCGTCGGGGGGAGGGGGGCACAGATACGCAGTATTTT.